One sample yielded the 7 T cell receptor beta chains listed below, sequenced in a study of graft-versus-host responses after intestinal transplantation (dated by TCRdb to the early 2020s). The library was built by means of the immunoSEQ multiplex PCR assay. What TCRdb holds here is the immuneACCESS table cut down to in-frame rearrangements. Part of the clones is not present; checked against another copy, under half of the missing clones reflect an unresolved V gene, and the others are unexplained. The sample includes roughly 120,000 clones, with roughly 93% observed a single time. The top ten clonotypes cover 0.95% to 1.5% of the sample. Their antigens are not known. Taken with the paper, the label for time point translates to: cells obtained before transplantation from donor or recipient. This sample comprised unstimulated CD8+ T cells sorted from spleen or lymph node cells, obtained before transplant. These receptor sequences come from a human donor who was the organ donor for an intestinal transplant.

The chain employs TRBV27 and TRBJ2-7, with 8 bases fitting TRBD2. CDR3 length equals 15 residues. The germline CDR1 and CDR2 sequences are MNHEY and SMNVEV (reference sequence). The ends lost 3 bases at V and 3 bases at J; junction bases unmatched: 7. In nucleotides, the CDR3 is TGTGCCAGCAGTTTGGGGGGGGGACTAGACTACGAGCAGTACTTC. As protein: CASSLGGGLDYEQYF.

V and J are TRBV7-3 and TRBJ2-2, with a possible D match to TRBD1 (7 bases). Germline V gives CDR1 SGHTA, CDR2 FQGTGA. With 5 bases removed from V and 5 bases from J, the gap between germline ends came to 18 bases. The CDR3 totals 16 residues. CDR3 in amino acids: CASSQGGDRWTGELFF. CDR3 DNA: TGTGCCAGCAGCCAGGGGGGTGACAGGTGGACCGGGGAGCTGTTTTTT.

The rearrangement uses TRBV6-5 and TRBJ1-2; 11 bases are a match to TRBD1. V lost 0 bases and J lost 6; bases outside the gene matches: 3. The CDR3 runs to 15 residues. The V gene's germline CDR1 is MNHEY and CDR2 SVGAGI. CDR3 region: CASSYSRTGGDGYTF. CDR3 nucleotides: TGTGCCAGCAGTTACTCCCGGACAGGGGGCGATGGCTACACCTTC.

The CDR3 bases are TGTGCCAGCAGCTCCGGACTAGCGGGAGGGTATACCGGGGAGCTGTTTTTT. Protein sequence: CASSSGLAGGYTGELFF. The rearrangement links TRBV5-4 to TRBJ2-2, with TRBD2 matching 15 bases. Germline values: CDR1 SGHNT, CDR2 YYREEE (reference sequence). V was clipped by 3 bases and J by 5 bases; unmatched bases: 5. This CDR3 comprises 17 residues.

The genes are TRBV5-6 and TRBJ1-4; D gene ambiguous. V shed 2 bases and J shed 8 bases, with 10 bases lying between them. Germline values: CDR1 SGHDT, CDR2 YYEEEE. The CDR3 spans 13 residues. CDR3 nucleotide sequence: TGTGCCAGCAGCTTAGGTTTTTCGGAAAAACTGTTTTTT. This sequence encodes CASSLGFSEKLFF.

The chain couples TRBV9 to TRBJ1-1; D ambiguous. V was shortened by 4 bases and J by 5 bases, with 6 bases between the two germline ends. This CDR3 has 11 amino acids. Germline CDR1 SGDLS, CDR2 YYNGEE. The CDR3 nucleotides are TGTGCCAGCAGCACCGGAACTGAAGCTTTCTTT. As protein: CASSTGTEAFF.

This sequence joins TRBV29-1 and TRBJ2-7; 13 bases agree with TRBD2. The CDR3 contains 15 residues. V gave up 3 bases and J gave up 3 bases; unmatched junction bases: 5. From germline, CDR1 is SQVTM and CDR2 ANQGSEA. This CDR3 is CSVDGLAGDRYEQYF. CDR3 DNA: TGCAGCGTTGATGGACTAGCGGGAGATCGCTACGAGCAGTACTTC.